This T cell receptor (beta chain) was identified during a study of a mutant IDH1 vaccine in newly diagnosed glioma. Time point in this sample: week 35, safety follow-up. It was 300 ug of mutant IDH1 20-mer peptide that made up each vaccine dose, given with topical imiquimod. Scheduled for weeks 1, 3, 5, 7, 11, 15, 19 and 23, eight vaccinations were given to patients. There were new WHO grade 3 or 4 astrocytomas in the donors, and these were IDH1-mutant and ATRX-lost. Libraries were prepared by immunoSEQ multiplex PCR; TCRdb keeps only in-frame clonotypes and omits some of them. Of 45,000 to 60,000 clones listed, 88% are singletons. Findings of the study overall: The vaccine induced immune responses, and these occurred in around 93% of patients.

In the case of this clone: Antigen: not known.

The clonotype was recovered from a woman in her forties with glioma. The source was PBMCs, collected from a glioma patient whose treatment included an IDH1 peptide vaccine.

Here the CDR3 reads CASSQDSQETQYF. For the CDR3, the DNA is TGCGCCAGCAGCCAAGACAGCCAAGAGACCCAGTACTTC. This rearrangement joins TRBV4-3 to TRBJ2-5; D not certain. This CDR3 has 13 amino acids. V was clipped by 0 bases and J by 1 base, with 3 bases between them. Germline-derived CDR1 and CDR2 are LGHNA and YSLEER.